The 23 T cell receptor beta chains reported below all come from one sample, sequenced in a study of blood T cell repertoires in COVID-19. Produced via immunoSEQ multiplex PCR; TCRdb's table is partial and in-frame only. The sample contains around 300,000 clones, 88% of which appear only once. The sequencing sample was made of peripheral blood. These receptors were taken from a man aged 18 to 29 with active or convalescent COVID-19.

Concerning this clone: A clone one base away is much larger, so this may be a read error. The CDR3 loop is CASSDRDYGYTF. DNA for the CDR3: TGTGCCAGCAGTGACAGGGACTATGGCTACACCTTC. The chain combines TRBV6-6 with TRBJ1-2, with 7 bases fitting TRBD1. After removal of 5 bases from V and 3 bases from J, the junction contained 0 bases not matched to a gene. The germline V gene has CDR1 MNHNY and CDR2 SVGAGI (reference sequence). The CDR3 loop spans 12 amino acids.

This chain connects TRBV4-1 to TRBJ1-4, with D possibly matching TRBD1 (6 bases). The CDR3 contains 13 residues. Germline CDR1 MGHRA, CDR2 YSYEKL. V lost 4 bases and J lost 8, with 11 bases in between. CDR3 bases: TGCGCCAGCAGCCCAGTGGGGACAGAAAAACTGTTTTTT. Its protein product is CASSPVGTEKLFF.

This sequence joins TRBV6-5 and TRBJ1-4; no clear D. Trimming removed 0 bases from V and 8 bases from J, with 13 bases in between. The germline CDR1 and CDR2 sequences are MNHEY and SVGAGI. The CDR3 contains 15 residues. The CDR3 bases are TGTGCCAGCAGTTACTCGAGCATCGCGGGGGAAAAACTGTTTTTT. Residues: CASSYSSIAGEKLFF.

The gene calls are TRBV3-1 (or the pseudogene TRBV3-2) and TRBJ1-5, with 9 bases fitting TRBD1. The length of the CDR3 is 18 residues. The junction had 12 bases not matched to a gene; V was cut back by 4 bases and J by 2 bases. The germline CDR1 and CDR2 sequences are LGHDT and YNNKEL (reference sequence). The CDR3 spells CASSPGRDRGKGNQPQHF. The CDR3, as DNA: TGTGCCAGCAGCCCGGGGAGAGACAGGGGGAAGGGCAATCAGCCCCAGCATTTT.

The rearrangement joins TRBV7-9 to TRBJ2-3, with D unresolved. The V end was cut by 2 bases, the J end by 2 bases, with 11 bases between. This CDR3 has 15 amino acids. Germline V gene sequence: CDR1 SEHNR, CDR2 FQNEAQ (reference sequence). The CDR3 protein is CASSLSQQNTDTQYF. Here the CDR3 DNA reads TGTGCCAGCAGCTTATCCCAACAGAACACAGATACGCAGTATTTT.

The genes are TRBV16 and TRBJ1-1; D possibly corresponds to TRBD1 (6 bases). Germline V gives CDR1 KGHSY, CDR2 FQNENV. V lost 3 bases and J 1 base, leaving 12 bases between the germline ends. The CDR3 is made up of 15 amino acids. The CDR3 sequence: CASSHLGTPNTEAFF. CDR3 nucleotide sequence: TGTGCCAGCAGCCACCTCGGGACACCGAACACTGAAGCTTTCTTT.

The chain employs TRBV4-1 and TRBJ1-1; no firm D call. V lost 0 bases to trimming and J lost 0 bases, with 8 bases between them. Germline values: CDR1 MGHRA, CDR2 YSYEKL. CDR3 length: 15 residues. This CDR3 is CASSQDHSVNTEAFF. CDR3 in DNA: TGCGCCAGCAGCCAAGATCATTCGGTGAACACTGAAGCTTTCTTT.

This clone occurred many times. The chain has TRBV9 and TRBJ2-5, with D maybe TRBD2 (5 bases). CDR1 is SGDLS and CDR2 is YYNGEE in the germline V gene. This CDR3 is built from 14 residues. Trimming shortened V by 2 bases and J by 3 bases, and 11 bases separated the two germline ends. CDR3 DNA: TGTGCCAGCAGCGTTGAGGGAACCAAAGAGACCCAGTACTTC. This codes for CASSVEGTKETQYF.

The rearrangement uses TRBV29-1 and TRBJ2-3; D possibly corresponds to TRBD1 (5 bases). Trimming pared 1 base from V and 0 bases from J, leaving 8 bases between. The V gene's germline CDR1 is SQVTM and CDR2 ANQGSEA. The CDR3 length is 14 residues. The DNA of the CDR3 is TGCAGCGTTGAAGTGGCAGGGAGCACAGATACGCAGTATTTT. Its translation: CSVEVAGSTDTQYF.

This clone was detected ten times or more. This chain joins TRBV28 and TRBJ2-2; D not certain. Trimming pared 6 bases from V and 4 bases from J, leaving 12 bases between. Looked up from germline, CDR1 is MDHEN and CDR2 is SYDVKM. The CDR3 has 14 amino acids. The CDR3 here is CASRSDQVTGELFF. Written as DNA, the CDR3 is TGTGCCAGCAGATCAGATCAGGTCACCGGGGAGCTGTTTTTT. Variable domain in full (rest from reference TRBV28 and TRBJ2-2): DVKVTQSSRYLVKRTGEKVFLECVQDMDHENMFWYRQDPGLGLRLIYFSYDVKMKEKGDIPEGYSVSREKKERFSLILESASTNQTSMYLCASRSDQVTGELFFGEGSRLTVL.

In nucleotides, the CDR3 is TGTGCCAGCAGCGCGCCTGGACAGGGAAATGACTACACCTTC. Protein sequence: CASSAPGQGNDYTF. The genes are TRBV9 and TRBJ1-2; the match to TRBD1 covers 8 bases. The CDR3 is made up of 14 amino acids. Trimming removed 3 bases from V and 10 bases from J; junction bases left unmatched: 11. Germline lookup yields CDR1 SGDLS and CDR2 YYNGEE.

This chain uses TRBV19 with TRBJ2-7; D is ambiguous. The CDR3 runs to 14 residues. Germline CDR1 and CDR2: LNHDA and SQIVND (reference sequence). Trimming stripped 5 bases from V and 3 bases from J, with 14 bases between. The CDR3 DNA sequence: TGTGCCAGTAGTCCGCGGATCGACCTCTACGAGCAGTACTTC. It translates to CASSPRIDLYEQYF.

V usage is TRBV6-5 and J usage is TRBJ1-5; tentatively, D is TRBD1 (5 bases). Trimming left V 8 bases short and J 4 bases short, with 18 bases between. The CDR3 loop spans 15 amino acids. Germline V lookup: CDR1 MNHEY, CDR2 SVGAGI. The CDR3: CASLPMWGSNQPQHF. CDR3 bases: TGTGCCAGCCTCCCTATGTGGGGCTCAAATCAGCCCCAGCATTTT.

CDR3 loop: CASSFDRASNQPQHF. In nucleotides, the CDR3 is TGTGCCAGCAGCTTCGACAGGGCTAGCAATCAGCCCCAGCATTTT. V is TRBV7-8 and J is TRBJ1-5, with 7 nucleotides matching TRBD1. Looked up from germline, CDR1 is SGHVS and CDR2 is FQNEAQ. This CDR3 spans 15 amino acids. Trimming removed 3 bases from V and 0 bases from J; junction bases left unmatched: 2.

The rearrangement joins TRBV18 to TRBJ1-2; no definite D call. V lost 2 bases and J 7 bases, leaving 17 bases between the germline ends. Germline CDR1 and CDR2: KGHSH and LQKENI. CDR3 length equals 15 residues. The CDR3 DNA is TGTGCCAGCTCACCAATTACGCAGCCTCCGGGTGGCTACACCTTC. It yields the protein CASSPITQPPGGYTF.

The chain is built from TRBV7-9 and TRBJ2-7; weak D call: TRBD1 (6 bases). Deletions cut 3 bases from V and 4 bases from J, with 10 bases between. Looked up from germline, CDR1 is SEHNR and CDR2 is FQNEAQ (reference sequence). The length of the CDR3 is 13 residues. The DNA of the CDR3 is TGTGCCAGCAGCTTGGGTGGACAGTACGAGCAGTACTTC. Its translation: CASSLGGQYEQYF.

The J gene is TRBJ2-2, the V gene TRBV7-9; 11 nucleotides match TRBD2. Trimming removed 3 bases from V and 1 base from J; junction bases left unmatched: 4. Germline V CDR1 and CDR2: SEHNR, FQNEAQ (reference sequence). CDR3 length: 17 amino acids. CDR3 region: CASSLTLAGENTGELFF. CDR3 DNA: TGTGCCAGCAGCTTGACACTAGCGGGGGAGAACACCGGGGAGCTGTTTTTT.

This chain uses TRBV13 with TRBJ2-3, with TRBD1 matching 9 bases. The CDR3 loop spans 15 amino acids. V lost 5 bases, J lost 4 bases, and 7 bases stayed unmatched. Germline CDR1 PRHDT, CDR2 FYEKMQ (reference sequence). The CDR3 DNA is TGTGCCAGCAGCAACGGGGGACAGGGTTCAGATACGCAGTATTTT. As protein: CASSNGGQGSDTQYF. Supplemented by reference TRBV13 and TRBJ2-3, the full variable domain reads AAGVIQSPRHLIKEKRETATLKCYPIPRHDTVYWYQQGPGQDPQFLISFYEKMQSDKGSIPDRFSAQQFSDYHSELNMSSLELGDSALYFCASSNGGQGSDTQYFGPGTRLTVL.

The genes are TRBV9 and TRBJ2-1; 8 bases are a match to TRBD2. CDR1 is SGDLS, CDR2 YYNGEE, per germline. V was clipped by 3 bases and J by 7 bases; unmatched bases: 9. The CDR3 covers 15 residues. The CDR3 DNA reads TGTGCCAGCAGCGGGGATAGCGGGGACGGGAATGAGCAGTTCTTC. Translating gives CASSGDSGDGNEQFF.

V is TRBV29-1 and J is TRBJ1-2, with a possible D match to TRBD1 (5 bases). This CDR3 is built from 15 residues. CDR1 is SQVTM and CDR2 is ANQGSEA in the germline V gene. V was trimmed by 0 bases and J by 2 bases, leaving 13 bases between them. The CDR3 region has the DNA TGCAGCGTTGAAGATCGGGGGAGGGCAAACTATGGCTACACCTTC. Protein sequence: CSVEDRGRANYGYTF.

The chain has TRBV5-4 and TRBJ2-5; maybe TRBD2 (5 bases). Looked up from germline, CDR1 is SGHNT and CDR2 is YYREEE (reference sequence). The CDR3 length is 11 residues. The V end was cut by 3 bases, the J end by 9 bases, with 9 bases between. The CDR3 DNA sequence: TGTGCCAGCAGCTCCCACGGGGCCCAGTACTTC. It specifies CASSSHGAQYF.

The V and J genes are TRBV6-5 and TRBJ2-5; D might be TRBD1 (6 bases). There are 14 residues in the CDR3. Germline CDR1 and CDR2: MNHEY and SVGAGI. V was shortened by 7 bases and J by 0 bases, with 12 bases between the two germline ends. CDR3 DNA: TGTGCCAGCACCCGAAACAGGGACCAAGAGACCCAGTACTTC. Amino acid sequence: CASTRNRDQETQYF.

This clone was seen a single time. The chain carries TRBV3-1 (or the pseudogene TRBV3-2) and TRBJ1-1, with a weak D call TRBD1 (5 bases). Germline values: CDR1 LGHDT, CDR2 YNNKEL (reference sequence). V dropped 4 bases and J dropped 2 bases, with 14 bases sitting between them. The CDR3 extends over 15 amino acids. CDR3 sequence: CASSRVDIANTEAFF. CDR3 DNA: TGTGCCAGCAGCCGAGTGGACATAGCCAACACTGAAGCTTTCTTT.